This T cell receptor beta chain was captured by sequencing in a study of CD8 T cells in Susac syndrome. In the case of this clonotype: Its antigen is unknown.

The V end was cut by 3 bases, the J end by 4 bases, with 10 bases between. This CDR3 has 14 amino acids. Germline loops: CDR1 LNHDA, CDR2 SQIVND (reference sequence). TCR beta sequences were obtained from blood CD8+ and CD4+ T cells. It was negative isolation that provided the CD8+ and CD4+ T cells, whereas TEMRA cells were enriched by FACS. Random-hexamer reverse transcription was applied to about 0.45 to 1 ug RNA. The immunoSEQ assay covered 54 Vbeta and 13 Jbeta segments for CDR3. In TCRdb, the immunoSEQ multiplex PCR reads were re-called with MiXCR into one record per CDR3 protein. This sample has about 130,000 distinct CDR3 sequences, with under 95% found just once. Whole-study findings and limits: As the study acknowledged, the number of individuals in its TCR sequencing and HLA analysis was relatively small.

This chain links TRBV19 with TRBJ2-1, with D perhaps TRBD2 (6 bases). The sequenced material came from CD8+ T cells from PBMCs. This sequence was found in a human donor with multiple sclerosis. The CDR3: CASSIFSGYNEQFF. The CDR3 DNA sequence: TGTGCCAGTAGTATTTTTAGCGGTTACAATGAGCAGTTCTTC. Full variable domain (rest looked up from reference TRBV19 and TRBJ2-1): DGGITQSPKYLFRKEGQNVTLSCEQNLNHDAMYWYRQDPGQGLRLIYYSQIVNDFQKGDIAEGYSVSREKKESFPLTVTSAQKNPTAFYLCASSIFSGYNEQFFGPGTRLTVL.